This entry lists 30 T cell receptor beta chains sequenced from one sample in a study of T cells in Graves' hyperthyroidism and ophthalmopathy. Template material for amplifying TCR beta CDR3 regions consisted of RNA transcripts. HTBI primers were the set used in a first-round RT-PCR of the TCR CDR3. A single record per CDR3 protein comes from TCRdb applying MiXCR to the multiplex PCR reads. The sample includes roughly 710,000 distinct CDR3 sequences, roughly 32% of them seen just once. Sequenced sample: blood. Every receptor here comes from a woman aged 35 to 49 with Graves' hyperthyroidism.

Comments on this clonotype: At one boundary the junction diverges from the germline segment, which might be a read error. This sequence joins TRBV10-3 and TRBJ1-5; D call uncertain. The CDR3 runs 17 residues. Per germline, CDR1 ENHRY and CDR2 SYGVKD. The CDR3: CASSRKGPPFGNQPQHF. In DNA form, the CDR3 reads TGTGCCAGCAGTCGAAAAGGACCGCCCTTCGGCAATCAGCCCCAGCATTTT.

This clonotype has a handful of counts. The CDR3 region has the DNA TGCGCCAGCAGCCAAGTGTATAGCGGGAGTGCCGGGGAGCTGTTTTTT. Translating gives CASSQVYSGSAGELFF. The J gene is TRBJ2-2, the V gene TRBV4-1; 9 nucleotides line up with TRBD2. The ends lost 1 base at V and 6 bases at J; junction bases unmatched: 6. This CDR3 contains 16 residues. Germline V gene lookup returns CDR1 MGHRA and CDR2 YSYEKL.

On this clonotype: A much larger clone is a single base away; this may be a read error. V is TRBV7-2 and J is TRBJ2-7; maybe TRBD2 (6 bases). The tail of the sequence fits TRBJ2-1 better, so the J call may be wrong. The germline gives CDR1 SGHTA, CDR2 FQGNSA. This CDR3 spans 14 amino acids. The CDR3 loop is CASSSAGPPWEQFF. DNA of the CDR3: TGTGCCAGCAGCTCCGCGGGACCCCCCTGGGAGCAGTTCTTC.

The table lists this clonotype with many counts. This chain joins TRBV10-1 and TRBJ1-1; TRBD1 agrees at 9 bases. The V gene's germline CDR1 is WNHNN and CDR2 SYGVQD (reference sequence). The J segment lost 11 bases and the V segment lost 6 bases, leaving 10 bases of the junction unmatched. This CDR3 has 13 amino acids. CDR3: CASRPGQGGSAFF. The CDR3 region has the DNA TGCGCCAGCAGACCGGGACAGGGAGGTTCGGCTTTCTTT.

This clonotype came up many times. In DNA, the CDR3 is TGCAGTGCTGACCGTTCTAGCGGGAGTGAGACCCAGTACTTC. Translation gives CSADRSSGSETQYF. The chain carries TRBV20-1 and TRBJ2-5; 10 bases map to TRBD2. Unmatched junction bases numbered 8, after V lost 5 bases and J lost 5 bases. The CDR3 loop spans 14 amino acids. The V gene's germline CDR1 is DFQATT and CDR2 SNEGSKA (reference sequence).

There are a few counts of this clonotype. This chain joins TRBV6-5 and TRBJ1-1, with D perhaps matching TRBD1 (5 bases). The CDR3 covers 14 residues. Trimming stripped 11 bases from V and 4 bases from J, with 20 bases between. Germline V gene sequence: CDR1 MNHEY, CDR2 SVGAGI. The CDR3 nucleotides are TGTGCCGCAGGGTGGGACGGTGAATTCACTGAAGCTTTCTTT. Translating it yields CAAGWDGEFTEAFF.

The sample holds many counts of this clonotype. V gene TRBV7-9 combines with J gene TRBJ2-5; D unclear. The germline V and J ends were trimmed by 5 bases and 3 bases, with 7 bases remaining between them. This CDR3 comprises 12 residues. Germline CDR1 SEHNR, CDR2 FQNEAQ (reference sequence). The CDR3 here is CASSRLEETQYF. CDR3 coding DNA: TGTGCCAGCAGCCGCCTGGAAGAGACCCAGTACTTC. Together with reference TRBV7-9 and TRBJ2-5, the CDR3 gives the full variable domain: DTGVSQNPRHKITKRGQNVTFRCDPISEHNRLYWYRQTLGQGPEFLTYFQNEAQLEKSRLLSDRFSAERPKGSFSTLEIQRTEQGDSAMYLCASSRLEETQYFGPGTRLLVL.

The rearrangement uses TRBV3-1 and TRBJ1-1; D is unclear. The CDR3 has 14 amino acids. V shed 2 bases and J shed 2 bases, with 9 bases lying between them. Germline loops: CDR1 LGHDT, CDR2 YNNKEL (reference sequence). This CDR3 reads CASSQFTTNTEAFF. CDR3 bases: TGTGCCAGCAGCCAATTCACAACCAACACTGAAGCTTTCTTT. Full variable domain (outside the CDR3, taken from reference TRBV3-1 and TRBJ1-1): DTAVSQTPKYLVTQMGNDKSIKCEQNLGHDTMYWYKQDSKKFLKIMFSYNNKELIINETVPNRFSPKSPDKAHLNLHINSLELGDSAVYFCASSQFTTNTEAFFGQGTRLTVV.

The V call is TRBV20-1, the J call TRBJ2-5; maybe TRBD2 (7 bases). Germline values: CDR1 DFQATT, CDR2 SNEGSKA (reference sequence). V was cut by 0 bases and J by 4 bases, with 15 bases left in between. The CDR3 spans 15 residues. CDR3 coding DNA: TGCAGTGCTAGAGATGGAGGGGGGGCCGGAGAGACCCAGTACTTC. This codes for CSARDGGGAGETQYF.

A single count supports this clonotype. The chain is built from TRBV24-1 and TRBJ1-2; TRBD1 matches at 10 bases. Germline-derived CDR1 and CDR2 are KGHDR and SFDVKD. Trimming cost V 4 bases and J 1 base; bases outside gene matches: 11. This CDR3 is 18 amino acids long. CDR3 loop: CATSDTDRGLLGNYGYTF. As DNA, the CDR3 is TGTGCCACCAGTGACACCGACAGGGGGCTCCTCGGTAACTATGGCTACACCTTC.

CDR3 region: CASSPDRGDYEQYF. CDR3 nucleotides: TGTGCCAGCAGCCCCGACAGGGGGGACTACGAGCAGTACTTC. The J gene is TRBJ2-7, the V gene TRBV7-9; 9 bases are shared with TRBD1. The CDR3 sequence is 14 residues long. V shed 5 bases and J 3 bases; nucleotides not matched to a gene: 5. From germline, CDR1 is SEHNR and CDR2 FQNEAQ (reference sequence).

Ten or more counts support this clonotype. The chain carries TRBV7-8 and TRBJ1-2; D is unclear. The germline V gene encodes CDR1 SGHVS and CDR2 FQNEAQ. The CDR3 length is 12 residues. Trimming removed 1 base from V and 8 bases from J, with 8 bases in between. The CDR3 DNA follows: TGTGCCAGCAGCTTAGGCTACGACGGCTACACCTTC. This encodes CASSLGYDGYTF.

The chain carries TRBV25-1 and TRBJ2-7; no clear D. Trimming removed 8 bases from V and 3 bases from J, with 23 bases in between. The CDR3 is made up of 16 amino acids. Germline loops: CDR1 MGHDK, CDR2 SYGVNS. The chain's CDR3 is CASSPHPGNSDYEQYF. The CDR3 DNA reads TGTGCCAGCTCACCTCACCCTGGGAATTCGGACTACGAGCAGTACTTC.

This clonotype was seen many times. The chain is built from TRBV7-2 and TRBJ2-7; D is possibly TRBD2 (5 bases). This CDR3 is 13 amino acids long. The germline CDR1 and CDR2 sequences are SGHTA and FQGNSA. Trimming pared 5 bases from V and 2 bases from J, leaving 10 bases between. This CDR3 reads CASSPPGTYEQYF. DNA of the CDR3: TGTGCCAGCAGCCCCCCCGGGACCTACGAGCAGTACTTC.

J is TRBJ1-3 and V is TRBV20-1; D is unclear. The V end lost 6 bases, the J end lost 6 bases, and 15 bases lay between the germline ends. The CDR3 extends over 13 amino acids. Germline V gene sequence: CDR1 DFQATT, CDR2 SNEGSKA (reference sequence). CDR3 amino acids: CSAPDPGKNTIYF. The CDR3 DNA sequence: TGCAGTGCCCCCGACCCCGGAAAAAACACCATATATTTT.

The chain joins TRBV28 to TRBJ2-2, with 7 bases matching TRBD2. V shed 7 bases and J 5 bases; nucleotides not matched to a gene: 7. The CDR3 loop spans 14 amino acids. CDR1 and CDR2 (germline): MDHEN, SYDVKM. The CDR3 DNA follows: TGTGCCAGCATAACGGGAGGAGAGACCGGGGAGCTGTTTTTT. It translates to CASITGGETGELFF.

A word on this clonotype: Germline is not matched at one junction end, which may reflect a read error. The rearrangement joins TRBV6-5 to TRBJ1-3; D is unresolved. The CDR3 is 14 residues long. CDR1 and CDR2 from the germline V gene are MNHEY and SVGAGI. The CDR3: CASSYRVAGSTIYF. The CDR3 DNA is TGTGCCAGCAGTTATAGAGTTGCTGGAAGCACCATATATTTT.

The V call is TRBV12-3 or TRBV12-4, the J call TRBJ1-2; D uncertain. V lost 3 bases, J lost 7 bases, and 15 bases lay in between. This CDR3 has 14 amino acids. The CDR3 nucleotides read TGTGCCAGCAGTTTCGGGCAGATTCCTCCTGGCTACACCTTC. This translates into CASSFGQIPPGYTF.

On this clonotype: This may be a read error: a much more frequent sequence differs by one nucleotide. This chain uses TRBV25-1 with TRBJ2-5; D gene ambiguous. The CDR3 is 13 amino acids. From germline, CDR1 is MGHDK and CDR2 SYGVNS. CDR3 residues: CASGVMPRETQHF. The CDR3 bases are TGTGCCAGCGGAGTAATGCCGAGAGAGACCCAGCACTTC.

This clonotype has just one count. The CDR3 reads CASSWGQGGYGYTF. CDR3 DNA: TGTGCCAGCAGCTGGGGACAGGGAGGCTATGGCTACACCTTC. The chain joins TRBV7-9 to TRBJ1-2, with 9 bases that match TRBD1. CDR3 size: 14 residues. Germline V lookup: CDR1 SEHNR, CDR2 FQNEAQ (reference sequence). Trimming removed 4 bases from V and 4 bases from J; junction bases left unmatched: 4.

This clonotype was found many times. V and J are TRBV7-2 and TRBJ2-7; D unclear. V shed 7 bases and J shed 2 bases, with 6 bases lying between them. This CDR3 is built from 11 residues. Germline-derived CDR1 and CDR2 are SGHTA and FQGNSA. The CDR3 spells CASTAAYEQYF. Written as DNA, the CDR3 is TGTGCCAGCACCGCAGCCTACGAGCAGTACTTC.

The chain joins TRBV7-2 to TRBJ1-2; D gene unclear. Germline assignment: CDR1 SGHTA and CDR2 FQGNSA. This CDR3 region has 16 residues. Trimming left V 5 bases short and J 0 bases short, with 16 bases between. The CDR3 DNA sequence: TGTGCCAGCAGCCTTAGATTAGACGGCGCTAACTATGGCTACACCTTC. Protein sequence: CASSLRLDGANYGYTF.

Notes on this clonotype: At one end, the junction sequence differs from germline, possibly due to a read error. CDR3 sequence (DNA): TGTGCCAACAGTGGGGACGGGGGCTACACCTTC. Its protein is CANSGDGGYTF. The V call is TRBV10-3, the J call TRBJ1-2; a weak D match, TRBD1 (5 bases). The CDR3 sequence is 11 residues long. CDR1 and CDR2 (germline): ENHRY, SYGVKD.

This clonotype was seen more than once but under ten times. The chain has TRBV20-1 and TRBJ1-2, with D unresolved. The CDR3 length is 16 residues. Trimming left V 0 bases short and J 1 base short, with 15 bases between. Germline assignment: CDR1 DFQATT and CDR2 SNEGSKA (reference sequence). Written as DNA, the CDR3 is TGCAGTGCTAGAGATCCAGCAGTCCGGAATAACTATGGCTACACCTTC. It is translated as CSARDPAVRNNYGYTF.

Concerning this clonotype: A clone one base away is much larger, so this may be a read error. This chain uses TRBV20-1 with TRBJ2-7, with 9 nucleotides matching TRBD2. Per germline, CDR1 DFQATT and CDR2 SNEGSKA (reference sequence). This CDR3 region has 15 residues. The J segment lost 1 base and the V segment lost 6 bases, leaving 10 bases of the junction unmatched. CDR3 amino acids: CSAGNPAGGSYEQYF. For the CDR3, the DNA is TGCAGTGCGGGGAACCCAGCGGGAGGATCCTACGAGCAGTACTTC.

This clonotype was counted many times. This sequence joins TRBV29-1 and TRBJ2-5, with TRBD2 matching over 7 bases. V shed 5 bases, J shed 2 bases, and the junction held 8 bases outside the gene matches. The CDR3 spans 14 residues. CDR1 is SQVTM, CDR2 ANQGSEA, per germline. The CDR3 nucleotides are TGCAGCGTTTCGAGGGAGGGGTCACAAGAGACCCAGTACTTC. Translating gives CSVSREGSQETQYF.

J is TRBJ1-1 and V is TRBV6-5, with 8 bases matching TRBD1. The V gene end was trimmed by 8 bases and the J gene end by 6 bases; junction bases not matched to a gene: 17. Germline CDR1 is MNHEY and CDR2 is SVGAGI. The CDR3 length is 16 residues. The CDR3 region has the DNA TGTGCCAGCGGAAACCTCCGCGTGCAGGGGGCATCTGAAGCTTTCTTT. It codes for CASGNLRVQGASEAFF.

This clonotype has a handful of counts. The chain has TRBV12-3 or TRBV12-4 and TRBJ1-2; D is perhaps TRBD1 (5 bases). The CDR3 runs to 16 residues. Trimming removed 4 bases at V and 9 bases at J, with 24 bases between. The DNA for the CDR3 is TGTGCCAGCAGTTCACCGCTTCTCCGGGACCCCCGGCGCTACACCTTC. This encodes CASSSPLLRDPRRYTF.

At least ten counts were recorded for this clonotype. The rearrangement uses TRBV19 and TRBJ1-5; D remains ambiguous. V was pared by 3 bases and J by 1 base, with 10 bases between. The CDR3 is 15 amino acids. Germline values: CDR1 LNHDA, CDR2 SQIVND (reference sequence). The CDR3 reads CASSMSGNSNQPQHF. Written as DNA, the CDR3 is TGTGCCAGTAGTATGTCGGGGAACAGCAATCAGCCCCAGCATTTT. Looking up the rest from reference TRBV19 and TRBJ1-5 gives the full variable domain: DGGITQSPKYLFRKEGQNVTLSCEQNLNHDAMYWYRQDPGQGLRLIYYSQIVNDFQKGDIAEGYSVSREKKESFPLTVTSAQKNPTAFYLCASSMSGNSNQPQHFGDGTRLSIL.

Ten or more counts support this clonotype. The V and J genes are TRBV5-4 and TRBJ1-1, with a weak D call TRBD1 (5 bases). The CDR3 spans 14 residues. V was cut by 4 bases and J by 6 bases, with 16 bases left in between. The germline V gene encodes CDR1 SGHNT and CDR2 YYREEE (reference sequence). CDR3 DNA: TGTGCCAGCAGCAGATGGACAAAGAAGGCTGAAGCTTTCTTT. Translating it yields CASSRWTKKAEAFF.